These 21 T cell receptor beta chains came from one sample sequenced in a study of blood T cell repertoires in COVID-19 (dated by TCRdb to the early 2020s). Library method: the immunoSEQ multiplex PCR assay. Drawn from immuneACCESS, this table holds only the in-frame rearrangements with V and J called that TCRdb kept. Clones are partly lost; checked studies trace under half to an unresolved V gene and leave the rest unexplained. This sample is represented by around 250,000 clones; 91% of them were singletons. The ten biggest clones cover 0.95% to 1.5% of the sample. The sequenced sample consisted of PBMCs or T cells enriched from blood (not recorded which). Source of these receptors: a human donor in a cohort exposed to, infected with or recovered from COVID-19 (not recorded which). The donor label of this sample is uncertain.

The rearrangement joins TRBV27 to TRBJ1-4; D unresolved. Trimming removed 3 bases from V and 3 bases from J, with 11 bases in between. Germline V gene lookup returns CDR1 MNHEY and CDR2 SMNVEV (reference sequence). CDR3 length equals 15 residues. The CDR3 DNA reads TGTGCCAGCAGTTTCACCCGTGGGCCTAATGAAAAACTGTTTTTT. The encoded protein is CASSFTRGPNEKLFF. Full variable domain (rest looked up from reference TRBV27 and TRBJ1-4): EAQVTQNPRYLITVTGKKLTVTCSQNMNHEYMSWYRQDPGLGLRQIYYSMNVEVTDKGDVPEGYKVSRKEKRNFPLILESPSPNQTSLYFCASSFTRGPNEKLFFGSGTQLSVL.

This chain links TRBV3-1 (or the pseudogene TRBV3-2) with TRBJ1-5; D is unclear. The CDR3 spans 15 residues. Germline V gene data show CDR1 as LGHDT and CDR2 as YNNKEL (reference sequence). Trimming cost V 0 bases and J 5 bases, with 11 bases left between them. CDR3 in DNA: TGTGCCAGCAGCCAAGATCTCCGGCGGGATCAGCCCCAGCATTTT. Amino acid sequence: CASSQDLRRDQPQHF.

This chain uses TRBV6-4 with TRBJ2-1, with D possibly TRBD2 on 6 matching bases. V shed 0 bases and J shed 5 bases, with 11 bases lying between them. CDR1 is MRHNA and CDR2 is SNTAGT in the germline V gene. This CDR3 has 15 residues. CDR3 DNA: TGTGCCAGCAGTGACTCGCGGACGGGGGACAATGAGCAGTTCTTC. It is translated as CASSDSRTGDNEQFF.

The V gene is TRBV24-1, the J gene TRBJ1-2; D is perhaps TRBD1 (5 bases). This CDR3 has 15 residues. In germline, CDR1 is KGHDR, CDR2 SFDVKD. V dropped 8 bases and J dropped 0 bases, with 15 bases sitting between them. CDR3: CATTREGISNYGYTF. The CDR3 DNA follows: TGTGCCACCACCAGGGAAGGGATTTCTAACTATGGCTACACCTTC.

V is TRBV6-5 and J is TRBJ2-3; 9 bases are shared with TRBD2. Germline CDR1 reads MNHEY; CDR2 reads SVGAGI. V lost 7 bases and J lost 3; bases outside the gene matches: 5. The CDR3 covers 14 residues. CDR3 in amino acids: CASKSTSGTDTQYF. The CDR3 nucleotides read TGTGCCAGCAAGTCCACTAGCGGGACAGATACGCAGTATTTT.

The genes are TRBV6-4 and TRBJ2-2, with 8 bases identical to TRBD1. Trimming took 7 bases from V and 0 from J; bases not matched to a gene: 10. The CDR3 is 17 amino acids. Germline V lookup: CDR1 MRHNA, CDR2 SNTAGT. The CDR3 DNA reads as TGTGCCAGCACTTCAGCATCGACAGGGGCGAACACCGGGGAGCTGTTTTTT. Translating gives CASTSASTGANTGELFF.

V is TRBV14 and J is TRBJ1-1; the D is unclear. The length of the CDR3 is 15 residues. The V gene lost 1 base and the J gene lost 4 bases, with 13 bases spanning the gap. Per germline, CDR1 SGHDN and CDR2 FVKESK. CDR3 in amino acids: CASSQATGVGTEAFF. In nucleotides, the CDR3 is TGTGCCAGCAGCCAAGCGACCGGGGTGGGCACTGAAGCTTTCTTT.

The CDR3 sequence: CASRGSSYGYTF. The CDR3 DNA follows: TGTGCCAGCAGGGGCTCGAGCTATGGCTACACCTTC. The V and J genes are TRBV12-3 or TRBV12-4 and TRBJ1-2; D remains unclear. With 6 bases removed from V and 4 bases from J, the gap between germline ends came to 9 bases. CDR3 length equals 12 residues.

The chain uses TRBV19 and TRBJ2-2; D is uncertain. Germline CDR1 LNHDA, CDR2 SQIVND (reference sequence). V lost 3 bases and J 2 bases, leaving 10 bases between the germline ends. The CDR3 runs 15 residues. The CDR3, as DNA: TGTGCCAGTAGTATTCCGCTTACAAACACCGGGGAGCTGTTTTTT. Translating it yields CASSIPLTNTGELFF.

The V and J genes are TRBV4-3 and TRBJ2-4, with a weak D call TRBD1 (6 bases). The germline V gene has CDR1 LGHNA and CDR2 YSLEER. V lost 3 bases to trimming and J lost 0 bases, with 12 bases between them. This CDR3 is built from 16 residues. CDR3 residues: CASSQTGGIAKNIQYF. CDR3 sequence (DNA): TGCGCCAGCAGCCAGACAGGAGGAATAGCCAAAAACATTCAGTACTTC.

The rearrangement links TRBV4-2 to TRBJ1-2; D not certain. This CDR3 is built from 13 residues. Germline values: CDR1 LGHNA, CDR2 YNFKEQ. The V gene lost 0 bases and the J gene lost 8 bases, with 10 bases spanning the gap. CDR3 sequence reads: CASSQDGQAGYTF. CDR3 coding DNA: TGTGCCAGCAGCCAAGATGGGCAGGCAGGCTACACCTTC.

The chain employs TRBV29-1 and TRBJ1-1; TRBD1 matches 7 bases. Looked up from germline, CDR1 is SQVTM and CDR2 is ANQGSEA. CDR3 length: 12 amino acids. Trimming took 8 bases from V and 1 from J; bases not matched to a gene: 4. This CDR3 is CSTGTANTEAFF. CDR3 bases: TGCAGCACCGGGACAGCGAACACTGAAGCTTTCTTT.

The chain carries TRBV19 and TRBJ1-2, with 7 bases matching TRBD1. Trimming took 5 bases from V and 4 from J; bases not matched to a gene: 10. The germline gives CDR1 LNHDA, CDR2 SQIVND (reference sequence). This CDR3 comprises 15 residues. CDR3 in DNA: TGTGCCAGTAGTGCCTCAGGGGGGCTACCCTATGGCTACACCTTC. This encodes CASSASGGLPYGYTF.

The chain recombines TRBV19 with TRBJ2-7, with 8 positions matching TRBD2. The CDR3 has 15 residues. Germline CDR1 is LNHDA and CDR2 is SQIVND (reference sequence). Trimming at V came to 6 bases and at J to 0 bases, leaving 7 bases not matched to a gene. In nucleotides, the CDR3 is TGTGCCAGTAGGGCTAGCGGGCGGGACTCCTACGAGCAGTACTTC. It yields the protein CASRASGRDSYEQYF.

The rearrangement joins TRBV6-1 to TRBJ2-1; the D gene is possibly TRBD2 (6 bases). V gave up 2 bases and J gave up 7 bases, with 18 bases separating them. Germline CDR1 is MNHNS and CDR2 is SASEGT. The CDR3 has 16 amino acids. The CDR3 region has the DNA TGTGCCAGCAGTGAAACGAGCTCCTTGGGGGGTAATGAGCAGTTCTTC. This codes for CASSETSSLGGNEQFF.

The rearrangement links TRBV7-9 to TRBJ2-7; possible D gene TRBD2, 5 bases. The V and J ends lost 5 bases and 2 bases respectively, with 16 bases between them. The CDR3 has 15 amino acids. In germline, CDR1 is SEHNR, CDR2 FQNEAQ (reference sequence). CDR3 region: CASSLGVGGTYEQYF. The CDR3 DNA follows: TGTGCCAGCAGCCTCGGGGTAGGTGGGACCTACGAGCAGTACTTC.

This clone is a singleton in its sample. The J gene is TRBJ1-1, the V gene TRBV24-1; D is perhaps TRBD1 (6 bases). The CDR3 is 15 residues long. V lost 5 bases to trimming and J lost 0 bases, with 12 bases between them. Germline lookup yields CDR1 KGHDR and CDR2 SFDVKD. The CDR3, as DNA: TGTGCCACCAGTGGAAACAGGGATGTGAACACTGAAGCTTTCTTT. Protein: CATSGNRDVNTEAFF.

Turning to this clone: Other DNA sequences within the sample encode an identical CDR3. J is TRBJ1-4 and V is TRBV30; 9 bases match TRBD1. The length of the CDR3 is 13 residues. CDR1 GTSNPN and CDR2 SVGIG come from the germline V gene (reference sequence). Trimming removed 5 bases from V and 5 bases from J; junction bases left unmatched: 3. The CDR3 sequence is CAWGTGTNEKLFF. Here the CDR3 DNA reads TGTGCCTGGGGGACAGGGACAAATGAAAAACTGTTTTTT.

This chain uses TRBV4-1 with TRBJ1-2, with 10 bases identical to TRBD1. Per the germline V gene, CDR1 is MGHRA and CDR2 is YSYEKL. Trimming removed 6 bases from V and 4 bases from J; junction bases left unmatched: 8. This CDR3 has 15 residues. This CDR3 reads CASRNPGTGVYGYTF. The CDR3 coding sequence is TGCGCCAGCAGAAACCCCGGGACAGGGGTCTATGGCTACACCTTC.

As to this clone: This same CDR3 is encoded by further DNA sequences in the sample. V usage is TRBV2 and J usage is TRBJ2-7; 10 bases align to TRBD2. Per germline, CDR1 SNHLY and CDR2 FYNNEI. The CDR3 length is 11 residues. Trimming removed 7 bases from V and 7 bases from J; junction bases left unmatched: 1. The CDR3 sequence: CASKLAGEQYF. In DNA, the CDR3 is TGTGCCAGCAAACTAGCGGGGGAGCAGTACTTC.

The genes are TRBV19 and TRBJ1-2; D unclear. Deletions cut 3 bases from V and 2 bases from J, with 16 bases between. The CDR3 runs 16 residues. The germline gives CDR1 LNHDA, CDR2 SQIVND (reference sequence). The DNA for the CDR3 is TGTGCCAGTAGTATTATTTTGGCGGATGACAACTATGGCTACACCTTC. Translating gives CASSIILADDNYGYTF.